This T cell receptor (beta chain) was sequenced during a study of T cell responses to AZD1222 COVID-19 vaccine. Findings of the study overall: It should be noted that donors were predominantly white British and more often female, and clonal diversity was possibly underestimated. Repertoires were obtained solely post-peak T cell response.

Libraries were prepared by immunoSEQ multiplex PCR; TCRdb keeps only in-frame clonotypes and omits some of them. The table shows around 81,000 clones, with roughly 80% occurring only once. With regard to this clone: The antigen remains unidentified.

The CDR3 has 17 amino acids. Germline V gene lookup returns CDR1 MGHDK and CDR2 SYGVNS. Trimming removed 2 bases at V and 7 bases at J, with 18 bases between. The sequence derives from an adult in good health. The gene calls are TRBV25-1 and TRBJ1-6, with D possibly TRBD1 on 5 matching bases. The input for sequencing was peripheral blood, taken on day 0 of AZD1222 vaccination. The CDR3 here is CASSERLSGGPNSPLHF. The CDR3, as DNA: TGTGCCAGCAGTGAACGGTTATCCGGGGGACCGAATTCACCCCTCCACTTT.